The entry that follows covers one TCR beta chain sequence. The PCR used 60 Vbeta and 13 Jbeta primers. Generated by immunoSEQ multiplex PCR, the TCRdb table keeps only in-frame clones and is missing some. Counted here are about 150,000 clones, 60% to 85% occurring once; the ten biggest clones make up around 13%. This specimen belongs to a study of cytomegalovirus exposure and HLA in healthy donors. The ends lost 6 bases at V and 5 bases at J; junction bases unmatched: 16. The CDR3 loop spans 16 amino acids. CDR1 and CDR2 (germline): SGHAT, FQNNGV. Sample: PBMCs. This TCR was recovered from a man between 40 and 49 years old in good health and CMV-seropositive. This sequence joins TRBV11-2 and TRBJ2-7; 7 bases are shared with TRBD2. The CDR3 sequence is CASSSLEAGTKNEQYF. Here the CDR3 DNA reads TGTGCCAGCAGTTCCCTAGAGGCCGGGACTAAGAACGAGCAGTACTTC.